This passage covers 14 T cell receptor beta chains from one sample sequenced in a study of blood T cell repertoires in COVID-19. Produced via immunoSEQ multiplex PCR; TCRdb's table is partial and in-frame only. Among over 50,000 clones, around 87% were seen once, and the ten largest hold around 6.6%. Sequenced sample: peripheral blood. All receptors derive from a man between 60 and 75 years old with acute or convalescent COVID-19.

This clone was observed a single time. V is TRBV14 and J is TRBJ2-5; TRBD2 matches at 7 bases. The germline V gene has CDR1 SGHDN and CDR2 FVKESK. V shed 5 bases, J shed 7 bases, and the junction held 4 bases outside the gene matches. There are 12 residues in the CDR3. CDR3 in DNA: TGTGCCAGCAGCTGGCAGCGGGGGACCCAGTACTTC. Protein: CASSWQRGTQYF.

V is TRBV9 and J is TRBJ1-6, with 10 nucleotides matching TRBD1. Trimming took 3 bases from V and 7 from J; bases not matched to a gene: 4. From germline, CDR1 is SGDLS and CDR2 YYNGEE. The CDR3 totals 15 residues. CDR3 sequence (DNA): TGTGCCAGCAGCGAGCCGGGACAGGGGAATTCACCCCTCCACTTT. Protein sequence: CASSEPGQGNSPLHF.

The gene calls are TRBV18 and TRBJ1-6, with a possible D match to TRBD1 (6 bases). CDR1 is KGHSH and CDR2 is LQKENI in the germline V gene. The CDR3 is 15 amino acids. Trimming took 1 base from V and 7 from J, leaving 11 bases between them. CDR3 sequence reads: CASSPQAQGNSPLHF. CDR3 coding DNA: TGTGCCAGCTCACCACAGGCACAGGGAAATTCACCCCTCCACTTT.

As to this clone: In the same sample, other DNA sequences code for this CDR3. The V call is TRBV5-1, the J call TRBJ2-7, with D possibly TRBD1 on 5 matching bases. There are 13 residues in the CDR3. The V gene's germline CDR1 is SGHRS and CDR2 YFSETQ. Trimming shortened V by 0 bases and J by 3 bases, and 7 bases separated the two germline ends. The DNA of the CDR3 is TGCGCCAGCAGCTTGGGCAGGGACTACGAGCAGTACTTC. It is translated as CASSLGRDYEQYF.

The chain has TRBV19 and TRBJ1-5; possible D gene TRBD1, 5 bases. CDR1 LNHDA and CDR2 SQIVND come from the germline V gene (reference sequence). The CDR3 totals 13 residues. Trimming shortened V by 4 bases and J by 7 bases, and 11 bases separated the two germline ends. CDR3 coding DNA: TGTGCCAGTAGTAACCAGGGCGGCCAGCCCCAGCATTTT. Translated: CASSNQGGQPQHF.

J is TRBJ2-3 and V is TRBV4-3; D may be TRBD1 (5 bases). V was pared by 5 bases and J by 2 bases, with 11 bases between. The CDR3 runs to 14 residues. From germline, CDR1 is LGHNA and CDR2 YSLEER. CDR3 DNA: TGCGCCAGCAGCGTCGCGACAGACACAGATACGCAGTATTTT. It encodes CASSVATDTDTQYF.

There are a few counts of this clone. This rearrangement joins TRBV30 to TRBJ1-4; D remains ambiguous. The CDR3 has 14 residues. The germline gives CDR1 GTSNPN, CDR2 SVGIG (reference sequence). V lost 5 bases and J 2 bases, leaving 12 bases between the germline ends. Here the CDR3 reads CAWEPKRTNEKLFF. The DNA for the CDR3 is TGTGCCTGGGAACCCAAGAGGACTAATGAAAAACTGTTTTTT.

This rearrangement joins TRBV9 to TRBJ2-6; TRBD2 aligns across 14 bases. The trim removed 4 bases at V and 0 bases at J, leaving 6 bases unmatched. The CDR3 runs 19 residues. Germline V gene sequence: CDR1 SGDLS, CDR2 YYNGEE. CDR3 sequence reads: CASSHGTSGGVSGANVLTF. The CDR3, as DNA: TGTGCCAGCAGCCATGGGACTAGCGGGGGAGTCTCTGGGGCCAACGTCCTGACTTTC.

This sequence joins TRBV2 and TRBJ2-7, with 7 nucleotides matching TRBD2. Germline CDR1 and CDR2: SNHLY and FYNNEI. This CDR3 is 16 amino acids long. The J segment lost 1 base and the V segment lost 5 bases, leaving 11 bases of the junction unmatched. CDR3 sequence: CASSRKGAGGSYEQYF. The CDR3 region has the DNA TGTGCCAGCAGTCGTAAAGGGGCCGGGGGGTCCTACGAGCAGTACTTC.

CDR3 loop: CASSVAGGGYTF. In nucleotides, the CDR3 is TGTGCCAGCAGCGTAGCCGGGGGTGGCTACACCTTC. The chain is built from TRBV12-3 or TRBV12-4 and TRBJ1-2, with TRBD1 as a possible D gene (5 bases). The CDR3 length is 12 residues. V lost 6 bases and J lost 7, with 12 bases in between.

V gene TRBV4-3 combines with J gene TRBJ2-3; D may be TRBD1 (5 bases). The V end was cut by 2 bases, the J end by 4 bases, with 10 bases between. The CDR3 runs to 14 residues. Germline CDR1 is LGHNA and CDR2 is YSLEER. Written as DNA, the CDR3 is TGCGCCAGCAGCCAACGTCAGGGCGCAGATACGCAGTATTTT. Protein: CASSQRQGADTQYF.

V and J are TRBV5-1 and TRBJ2-1, with 11 positions matching TRBD2. The length of the CDR3 is 14 residues. Germline CDR1 and CDR2: SGHRS and YFSETQ. Unmatched junction bases numbered 3, after V lost 0 bases and J lost 10 bases. The CDR3 here is CASSLGPSGGEQFF. CDR3 DNA: TGCGCCAGCAGCTTGGGTCCTAGCGGGGGGGAGCAGTTCTTC.

The rearrangement joins TRBV7-9 to TRBJ2-7, with a tentative D call TRBD1 (6 bases). This CDR3 has 14 amino acids. Trimming pared 7 bases from V and 3 bases from J, leaving 16 bases between. The germline V gene has CDR1 SEHNR and CDR2 FQNEAQ (reference sequence). The DNA for the CDR3 is TGTGCCAGCATTGGTCCGGGACAAAGCTACGAGCAGTACTTC. As protein: CASIGPGQSYEQYF. Looking up the rest from reference TRBV7-9 and TRBJ2-7 gives the full variable domain: DTGVSQNPRHKITKRGQNVTFRCDPISEHNRLYWYRQTLGQGPEFLTYFQNEAQLEKSRLLSDRFSAERPKGSFSTLEIQRTEQGDSAMYLCASIGPGQSYEQYFGPGTRLTVT.

The J gene is TRBJ2-5, the V gene TRBV19, with a possible D match to TRBD1 (5 bases). Per the germline V gene, CDR1 is LNHDA and CDR2 is SQIVND (reference sequence). This CDR3 has 14 residues. Trimming pared 4 bases from V and 0 bases from J, leaving 9 bases between. The CDR3 nucleotides read TGTGCCAGTAGTACCGGCAGGGACCAAGAGACCCAGTACTTC. This sequence encodes CASSTGRDQETQYF.